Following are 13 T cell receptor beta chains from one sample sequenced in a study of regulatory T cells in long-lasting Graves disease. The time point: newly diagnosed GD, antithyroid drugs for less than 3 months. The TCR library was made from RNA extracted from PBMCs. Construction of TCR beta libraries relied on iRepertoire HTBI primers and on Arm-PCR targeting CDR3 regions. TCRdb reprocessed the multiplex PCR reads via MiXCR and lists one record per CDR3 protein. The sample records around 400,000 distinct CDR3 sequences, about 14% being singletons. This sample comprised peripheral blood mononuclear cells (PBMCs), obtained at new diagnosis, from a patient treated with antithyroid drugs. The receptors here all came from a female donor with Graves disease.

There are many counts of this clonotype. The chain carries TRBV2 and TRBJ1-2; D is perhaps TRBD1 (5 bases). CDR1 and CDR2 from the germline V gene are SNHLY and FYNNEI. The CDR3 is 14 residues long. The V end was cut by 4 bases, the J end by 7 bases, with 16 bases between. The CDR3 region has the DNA TGTGCCAGCAGTGCCGGGAGGGGTACCCTTGGCTACACCTTC. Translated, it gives CASSAGRGTLGYTF.

CDR3 protein: CASSANLRDSRNYGYTF. The CDR3 bases are TGTGCCAGCAGTGCGAACCTCCGGGACAGTAGGAACTATGGCTACACCTTC. The rearrangement uses TRBV12-3 or TRBV12-4 and TRBJ1-2; 7 bases are shared with TRBD1. V was clipped by 5 bases and J by 2 bases; unmatched bases: 14. CDR3 length: 17 amino acids.

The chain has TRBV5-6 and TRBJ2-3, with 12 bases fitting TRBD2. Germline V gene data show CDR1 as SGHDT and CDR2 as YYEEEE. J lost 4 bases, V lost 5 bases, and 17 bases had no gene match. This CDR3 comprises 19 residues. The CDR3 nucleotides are TGTGCCAGCAGATCCTTTGGTGGACTAGCGGGATATATGGCAGATACGCAGTATTTT. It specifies CASRSFGGLAGYMADTQYF.

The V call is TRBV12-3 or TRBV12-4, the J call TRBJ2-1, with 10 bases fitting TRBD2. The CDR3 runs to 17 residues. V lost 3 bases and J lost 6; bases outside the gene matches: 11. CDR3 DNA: TGTGCCAGCAGTTTCCCCCTAGCGGGAGCTCATGGCAATGAGCAGTTCTTC. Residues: CASSFPLAGAHGNEQFF.

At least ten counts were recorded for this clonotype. The CDR3 DNA follows: TGTGCCAGCAGCTTCCCCCCACTCCGGGACAGAGTAGAAGAGACCCAGTACTTC. Translating gives CASSFPPLRDRVEETQYF. The chain employs TRBV11-2 and TRBJ2-5; 7 nucleotides match TRBD1. CDR1 is SGHAT, CDR2 FQNNGV, per germline. The CDR3 is 18 residues long. The trim removed 3 bases at V and 3 bases at J, leaving 16 bases unmatched.

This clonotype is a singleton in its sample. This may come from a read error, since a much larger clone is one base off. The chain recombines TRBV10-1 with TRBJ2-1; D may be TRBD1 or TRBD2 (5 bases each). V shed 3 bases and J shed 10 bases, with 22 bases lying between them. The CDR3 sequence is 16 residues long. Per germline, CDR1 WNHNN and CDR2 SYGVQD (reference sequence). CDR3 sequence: CASSELAGRGYREQFF. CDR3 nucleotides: TGCGCCAGCAGTGAACTGGCTGGCCGGGGCTACAGGGAGCAGTTCTTC.

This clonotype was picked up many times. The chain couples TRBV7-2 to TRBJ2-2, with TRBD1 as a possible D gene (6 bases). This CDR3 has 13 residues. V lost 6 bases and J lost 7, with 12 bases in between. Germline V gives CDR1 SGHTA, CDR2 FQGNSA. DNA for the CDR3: TGTGCCAGCAGTCTAGTAGGGGGCGGGGAGCTGTTTTTT. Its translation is CASSLVGGGELFF.

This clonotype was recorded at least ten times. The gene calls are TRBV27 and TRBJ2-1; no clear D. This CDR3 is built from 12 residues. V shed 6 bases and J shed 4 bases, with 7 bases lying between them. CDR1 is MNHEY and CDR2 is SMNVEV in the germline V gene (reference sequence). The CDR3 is CASRTAYNEQFF. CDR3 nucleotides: TGTGCCAGCAGGACGGCGTACAATGAGCAGTTCTTC.

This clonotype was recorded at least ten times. The CDR3 DNA reads TGTGCCAGCAGGCCGGCGGGGGGGACAGAATGGACAGTTATCGGGACCCAGTACTTC. Its protein is CASRPAGGTEWTVIGTQYF. The rearrangement joins TRBV7-9 to TRBJ2-5; 9 bases fit TRBD2. The CDR3 runs to 19 residues. Trimming took 6 bases from V and 7 from J; bases not matched to a gene: 24. Germline V gene sequence: CDR1 SEHNR, CDR2 FQNEAQ (reference sequence).

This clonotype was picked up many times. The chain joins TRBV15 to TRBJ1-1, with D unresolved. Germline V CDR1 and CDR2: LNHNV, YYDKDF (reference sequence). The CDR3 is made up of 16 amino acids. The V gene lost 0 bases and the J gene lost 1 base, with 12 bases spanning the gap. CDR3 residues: CATSREGYPGNTEAFF. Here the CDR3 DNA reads TGTGCCACCAGCAGAGAAGGATATCCGGGGAACACTGAAGCTTTCTTT.

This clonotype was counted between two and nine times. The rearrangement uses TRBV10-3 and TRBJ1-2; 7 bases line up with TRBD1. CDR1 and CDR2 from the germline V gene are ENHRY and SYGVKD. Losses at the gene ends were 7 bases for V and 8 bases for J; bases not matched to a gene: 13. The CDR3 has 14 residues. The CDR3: CAITAGQGVKGYTF. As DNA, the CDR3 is TGTGCCATCACCGCCGGGCAGGGGGTTAAGGGCTACACCTTC.

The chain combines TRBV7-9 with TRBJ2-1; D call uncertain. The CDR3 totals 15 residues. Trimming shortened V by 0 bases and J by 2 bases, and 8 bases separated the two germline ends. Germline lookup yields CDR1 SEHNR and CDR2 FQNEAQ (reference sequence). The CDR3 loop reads CASSLASEAYNEQFF. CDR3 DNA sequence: TGTGCCAGCAGCTTAGCATCCGAAGCCTACAATGAGCAGTTCTTC.

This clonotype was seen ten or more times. The CDR3 spells CASSSDRGRFGPQHF. The CDR3 DNA follows: TGTGCCAGCAGTTCTGACAGGGGGCGGTTTGGGCCCCAGCATTTT. The chain is built from TRBV27 and TRBJ1-5; TRBD1 matches 10 bases. The ends lost 4 bases at V and 9 bases at J; junction bases unmatched: 9. The CDR3 has 15 residues. The germline gives CDR1 MNHEY, CDR2 SMNVEV (reference sequence).